These 17 T cell receptor beta chains came from one sample sequenced in a study of shared clonotypes between healthy human individuals. Here immunoSEQ multiplex PCR was the method, and the copy in TCRdb shows in-frame clones only, minus some. The sample includes under 150,000 clones, about 70% seen only once; the top ten take approximately 25%. The specimen was memory CD8+ T cells sorted from blood. Stated subset: CD45RO+ cells pooled with CCR7-negative TemRA cells. Receptors originate from a young woman in good health.

In its sample, this clone was seen a few times. The chain is built from TRBV7-7 and TRBJ2-5, with unresolved D. The CDR3 loop spans 15 amino acids. Trimming shortened V by 1 base and J by 5 bases, and 14 bases separated the two germline ends. CDR1 is SSHAT, CDR2 FNYEAQ, per germline (reference sequence). CDR3 protein: CASSLGTGGSETQYF. The CDR3 DNA sequence: TGTGCCAGCAGCTTAGGGACGGGTGGCTCGGAGACCCAGTACTTC. The full variable domain, with the rest looked up from reference TRBV7-7 and TRBJ2-5, is GAGVSQSPRYKVTKRGQDVTLRCDPISSHATLYWYQQALGQGPEFLTYFNYEAQPDKSGLPSDRFSAERPEGSISTLTIQRTEQRDSAMYRCASSLGTGGSETQYFGPGTRLLVL.

The genes are TRBV15 and TRBJ1-2; possible D gene TRBD1, 5 bases. Trimming took 3 bases from V and 4 from J, leaving 15 bases between them. CDR3 length: 15 residues. Germline V CDR1 and CDR2: LNHNV, YYDKDF (reference sequence). As DNA, the CDR3 is TGTGCCACCAGCAGCGACAGAGAAGGAGGCTATGGCTACACCTTC. Its translation is CATSSDREGGYGYTF.

The gene calls are TRBV19 and TRBJ1-5, with D possibly being TRBD1 (5 bases). Germline CDR1 reads LNHDA; CDR2 reads SQIVND (reference sequence). The CDR3 length is 12 residues. Between the trimmed V and J ends, which lost 7 bases and 2 bases, there was a span of 6 bases. This CDR3 is CASTQGNQPQHF. CDR3 coding DNA: TGTGCCAGTACACAGGGCAATCAGCCCCAGCATTTT.

V usage is TRBV7-8 and J usage is TRBJ2-7; D perhaps matches TRBD1 (5 bases). V was cut by 3 bases and J by 2 bases, with 11 bases left in between. This CDR3 comprises 14 residues. Germline V gene data show CDR1 as SGHVS and CDR2 as FQNEAQ. The CDR3 coding sequence is TGTGCCAGCAGCTTTAGGGGAAAGACCTACGAGCAGTACTTC. Encoded protein: CASSFRGKTYEQYF. Based on the CDR3 plus reference TRBV7-8 and TRBJ2-7, the full variable domain is GAGVSQSPRYKVAKRGQDVALRCDPISGHVSLFWYQQALGQGPEFLTYFQNEAQLDKSGLPSDRFFAERPEGSVSTLKIQRTQQEDSAVYLCASSFRGKTYEQYFGPGTRLTVT.

The chain joins TRBV4-1 to TRBJ1-5; 9 bases fit TRBD1. V gave up 5 bases and J gave up 1 base; unmatched junction bases: 3. The CDR3 is made up of 15 amino acids. Germline-derived CDR1 and CDR2 are MGHRA and YSYEKL. Here the CDR3 DNA reads TGCGCCAGCAGCGGACAGGGGACGAGCAATCAGCCCCAGCATTTT. Amino acid sequence: CASSGQGTSNQPQHF.

This clone has ten or more counts. At one end, the junction sequence differs from germline, possibly due to a read error. The chain couples TRBV6-4 to TRBJ2-6; 10 bases are a match to TRBD2. The germline V gene has CDR1 MRHNA and CDR2 SNTAGT. This CDR3 is built from 17 residues. The CDR3 here is CASSPQREGNGVNVLTF. The CDR3 DNA sequence: TGTGCCAGCAGTCCTCAGCGGGAGGGCAATGGGGTCAACGTCCTGACTTTC.

Turning to this clone: The same CDR3 arises from other DNA sequences in this sample as well. The V gene is TRBV11-2, the J gene TRBJ2-1; D ambiguous. V was clipped by 1 base and J by 10 bases, with 5 bases between them. The germline V gene encodes CDR1 SGHAT and CDR2 FQNNGV. The length of the CDR3 is 11 residues. The CDR3 DNA reads TGTGCCAGCAGCTTAGGGATCGAGCAGTTCTTC. It specifies CASSLGIEQFF.

V gene TRBV2 combines with J gene TRBJ2-2; 10 bases agree with TRBD2. Trimming cost V 3 bases and J 0 bases; bases outside gene matches: 1. Germline V CDR1 and CDR2: SNHLY, FYNNEI. This CDR3 contains 16 residues. This chain's CDR3 is CASSEGTSANTGELFF. Here the CDR3 DNA reads TGTGCCAGCAGTGAGGGGACTAGCGCGAACACCGGGGAGCTGTTTTTT.

V usage is TRBV5-1 and J usage is TRBJ2-7; TRBD2 agrees at 14 bases. J lost 0 bases, V lost 4 bases, and 6 bases had no gene match. CDR1 and CDR2 (germline): SGHRS, YFSETQ. This CDR3 has 17 amino acids. The CDR3 DNA reads as TGCGCCAGCAGCGAGGGACTAGCGGGGGAGATCTCCTACGAGCAGTACTTC. It encodes CASSEGLAGEISYEQYF.

The chain joins TRBV11-3 to TRBJ2-7; TRBD2 matches 10 bases. The trim removed 1 base at V and 0 bases at J, leaving 3 bases unmatched. The CDR3 is 16 amino acids. Per germline, CDR1 SGHNT and CDR2 YENEEA. CDR3 sequence: CASSLGLAGGSYEQYF. The CDR3 coding sequence is TGTGCCAGCAGCTTAGGACTAGCGGGCGGCTCCTACGAGCAGTACTTC.

This chain joins TRBV28 and TRBJ2-7; no reliable D call. The length of the CDR3 is 14 residues. Germline assignment: CDR1 MDHEN and CDR2 SYDVKM. Deletions cut 1 base from V and 2 bases from J, with 9 bases between. CDR3 in DNA: TGTGCCAGCAGTTTATTATCGGGCCCCTACGAGCAGTACTTC. Translating it yields CASSLLSGPYEQYF.

The chain employs TRBV28 and TRBJ1-6; 10 nucleotides line up with TRBD1. Germline V lookup: CDR1 MDHEN, CDR2 SYDVKM. Losses at the gene ends were 2 bases for V and 8 bases for J; bases not matched to a gene: 9. The CDR3 has 17 residues. DNA of the CDR3: TGTGCCAGCAGTTTACCTATTACCGGGACAGGGGATTCACCCCTCCACTTT. Residues: CASSLPITGTGDSPLHF.

This clone was counted once. This rearrangement joins TRBV20-1 to TRBJ2-1; D is possibly TRBD2 (5 bases). CDR1 is DFQATT, CDR2 SNEGSKA, per germline (reference sequence). V was cut by 6 bases and J by 10 bases, with 13 bases left in between. CDR3 length: 11 residues. The CDR3 coding sequence is TGCAGTGCGCGAGGGCCGCGGGAGCAGTTCTTC. It specifies CSARGPREQFF.

The chain links TRBV4-1 to TRBJ1-5; D unclear. Trimming removed 0 bases at V and 7 bases at J, with 16 bases between. The germline V gene encodes CDR1 MGHRA and CDR2 YSYEKL. The CDR3 covers 16 residues. The CDR3 loop reads CASSQDRGWSGQPQHF. Here the CDR3 DNA reads TGCGCCAGCAGCCAAGATCGTGGCTGGTCTGGGCAGCCCCAGCATTTT.

V gene TRBV7-8 combines with J gene TRBJ2-2, with a possible D match to TRBD2 (6 bases). V lost 7 bases and J lost 0, with 15 bases in between. The CDR3 covers 16 residues. Germline lookup yields CDR1 SGHVS and CDR2 FQNEAQ. CDR3 sequence (DNA): TGTGCCAGCACCGGCTGGGCGGGAACGAACACCGGGGAGCTGTTTTTT. Translating it yields CASTGWAGTNTGELFF.

This clone has only one observation. This chain uses TRBV28 with TRBJ2-1; the match to TRBD2 covers 15 bases. Germline lookup yields CDR1 MDHEN and CDR2 SYDVKM. This CDR3 contains 15 residues. J gave up 7 bases and V 5 bases, and 3 bases lay outside the gene matches. The CDR3 nucleotides are TGTGCCAGCAGTCACGGACTAGCGGGAGGGAATGAGCAGTTCTTC. As protein: CASSHGLAGGNEQFF.

The chain recombines TRBV6-1 with TRBJ1-3, with D possibly TRBD1 on 6 matching bases. Germline CDR1 is MNHNS and CDR2 is SASEGT. V gave up 10 bases and J gave up 4 bases, with 8 bases separating them. This CDR3 spans 11 amino acids. The CDR3 bases are TGTGCCACAGGGGTAGGAAACACCATATATTTT. This encodes CATGVGNTIYF.